Listed below are T cell receptor beta chains from one sample, sequenced in a study of cytomegalovirus exposure and HLA in healthy donors. Sequencing used immunoSEQ multiplex PCR; TCRdb keeps in-frame clones, though not all of them. The table includes tens of thousands of clones, less than 85% detected once. Source material: PBMCs. These receptors were taken from a man in his 60s in good health and CMV-seronegative. Each CDR3 is given with its conserved first and last residue. The D gene is left open where the match is weak. Size tells how often a clone was seen (once, few, many) or the class of an expanded clone, and some rows leave it out.

>TRBV5-6|-|TRBJ1-6|-
CASSRTDFLSPLHF
TGTGCCAGCAGCCGGACAGACTTTTTGTCACCCCTCCACTTT
>TRBV25-1|-|TRBJ1-1|-
CASSGKQAEAFF
TGTGCCAGCAGCGGCAAACAGGCTGAAGCTTTCTTT
>TRBV29-1|-|TRBJ1-3|-
CSVERGGNTIYF
TGCAGCGTTGAGCGGGGAGGAAACACCATATATTTT
>TRBV13|-|TRBJ1-2|-
CASSSRHNGYTF
TGTGCCAGCAGCTCCCGACATAACGGCTACACCTTC
>TRBV29-1|-|TRBJ2-4|-
CSVGEGENIQYF
TGCAGCGTTGGGGAGGGGGAAAACATTCAGTACTTC
>TRBV2|-|TRBJ1-1|TRBD1
CASSPGGGFAASEAFF
TGTGCCAGCAGCCCGGGAGGGGGCTTCGCTGCGTCTGAAGCTTTCTTT
>TRBV30|-|TRBJ1-1|-
CAWSREDTEAFF
TGTGCCTGGAGCAGAGAGGACACTGAAGCTTTCTTT
>TRBV19|-|TRBJ1-5|TRBD1
CASSIDLAGGSSQPQHF
TGTGCCAGTAGTATAGATTTGGCAGGGGGTTCGAGTCAGCCCCAGCATTTT
>TRBV4-1|-|TRBJ2-1|TRBD2
CASSQEGTTNYNEQFF
TGCGCCAGCAGCCAAGAAGGGACTACCAACTACAATGAGCAGTTCTTC
>TRBV30|-|TRBJ2-7|TRBD1
CAWSEQGPYEQYF
TGTGCCTGGAGTGAACAGGGGCCCTACGAGCAGTACTTC
>TRBV14|-|TRBJ1-6|-
CASSQGGSYNSPLHF
TGTGCCAGCAGCCAAGGAGGGTCCTATAATTCACCCCTCCACTTT
>TRBV29-1|-|TRBJ2-4|-
CSAERAGKNIQYF
TGCAGCGCCGAGAGGGCAGGCAAAAACATTCAGTACTTC
>TRBV5-1|-|TRBJ2-7|TRBD1
CASSPFPGTASYEQYF
TGCGCCAGCAGTCCATTCCCCGGGACAGCCTCCTACGAGCAGTACTTC
>TRBV5-1|-|TRBJ2-1|TRBD2
CASSTGGGAPTNEQFF
TGCGCCAGCAGCACGGGCGGGGGGGCTCCTACCAATGAGCAGTTCTTC
>TRBV5-4|-|TRBJ1-2|-
CASSTRTDYGYTF
TGTGCCAGCAGCACACGGACAGACTATGGCTACACCTTC
>TRBV5-1|few|TRBJ1-3|TRBD1
CASSPDRGIGSGNTIYF
TGCGCCAGCAGCCCCGACAGGGGAATAGGCTCTGGAAACACCATATATTTT
>TRBV6-1|-|TRBJ1-1|-
CASSRRGTEAFF
TGTGCCAGCAGCCGTAGGGGAACTGAAGCTTTCTTT
>TRBV19|-|TRBJ1-1|TRBD1
CASRDRGDMNTEAFF
TGTGCCAGTAGGGACAGGGGGGATATGAACACTGAAGCTTTCTTT
>TRBV5-1|few|TRBJ2-5|TRBD2
CASSLLAETGGQYF
TGCGCCAGCAGCTTACTAGCGGAAACTGGAGGCCAGTACTTC
>TRBV19|few|TRBJ1-2|-
CASSPRTSGVRKTSYGYTF
TGTGCCAGTAGTCCCCGGACGAGCGGGGTGCGAAAAACTTCATATGGCTACACCTTC
>TRBV11-2|-|TRBJ2-7|TRBD1
CASSLDRVYEQYF
TGTGCCAGCAGCTTGGACAGGGTCTACGAGCAGTACTTC
>TRBV28|-|TRBJ1-1|-
CASSLGENEAFF
TGTGCCAGCAGCCTAGGAGAAAATGAAGCTTTCTTT
>TRBV4-2|once|TRBJ2-2|TRBD2
CASSASGGATGELFF
TGTGCCAGCAGCGCTAGCGGGGGGGCCACCGGGGAGCTGTTTTTT
>TRBV9|-|TRBJ1-6|-
CASSVGDGWSSYNSPLHF
TGTGCCAGCAGCGTAGGTGACGGGTGGAGCTCCTATAATTCACCCCTCCACTTT
>TRBV19|-|TRBJ2-1|TRBD2
CASSPSGGPSGQFF
TGTGCCAGTAGTCCTAGCGGGGGACCCTCCGGGCAGTTCTTC
>TRBV11-2|-|TRBJ2-1|-
CASSLGTDFYNEQFF
TGTGCCAGCAGCTTAGGGACGGACTTCTACAATGAGCAGTTCTTC
>TRBV29-1|-|TRBJ1-1|-
CSVVEKNTEAFF
TGCAGCGTTGTGGAGAAAAACACTGAAGCTTTCTTT
>TRBV7-9|-|TRBJ1-1|-
CASSGDFEAFF
TGTGCCAGCAGCGGGGACTTTGAAGCTTTCTTT
>TRBV12-1|-|TRBJ1-4|-
CASSLRDTTQEKLFF
TGTGCCAGCAGCCTCCGGGACACCACCCAAGAAAAACTGTTTTTT
>TRBV4-1|-|TRBJ2-7|TRBD1
CASSQATLRTGLHQGHYEQYF
TGCGCCAGCAGCCAAGCTACTCTTAGGACAGGCCTCCATCAGGGGCACTACGAGCAGTACTTC
>TRBV14|-|TRBJ2-2|TRBD2
CASSQDRRRAGGQDGELFF
TGTGCCAGCAGCCAAGATCGGCGTCGAGCGGGGGGGCAAGACGGGGAGCTGTTTTTT
>TRBV15|-|TRBJ1-1|TRBD1
CATSRGQGGYSEAFF
TGTGCCACCAGCAGAGGACAGGGTGGGTACTCTGAAGCTTTCTTT
>TRBV7-9|once|TRBJ2-3|-
CSSSLSRTATDTQYF
TGTTCCAGCAGCTTATCGAGGACAGCCACAGATACGCAGTATTTT
>TRBV15|-|TRBJ2-3|TRBD2
CATSRRLVAGGTDTQYF
TGTGCCACCAGCAGACGGTTGGTAGCGGGGGGCACAGATACGCAGTATTTT
>TRBV29-1|-|TRBJ2-1|TRBD1
CSSWDSKYYNEQFF
TGCAGCTCGTGGGACAGTAAATATTACAATGAGCAGTTCTTC
>TRBV6-5|-|TRBJ2-3|TRBD2
CASSYSGGGVSDTQYF
TGTGCCAGCAGTTACTCGGGCGGGGGGGTCTCAGATACGCAGTATTTT
>TRBV5-1|-|TRBJ2-7|TRBD2
CASSLGWGGYEQYF
TGCGCCAGCAGCTTGGGCTGGGGGGGGTACGAGCAGTACTTC
>TRBV5-1|-|TRBJ1-5|-
CASSLGTDQPQHF
TGCGCCAGCAGCTTGGGAACGGATCAGCCCCAGCATTTT
>TRBV2|-|TRBJ1-2|-
CASSGRQNYGYTF
TGTGCCAGCAGTGGCAGACAGAACTATGGCTACACCTTC
>TRBV7-9|many|TRBJ1-2|-
CASSLGLTQGGYTF
TGTGCCAGCAGCTTGGGGTTAACTCAGGGCGGCTACACCTTC
>TRBV5-1|-|TRBJ2-7|TRBD2
CASSLTGGAMGEQYF
TGCGCCAGCAGCTTGACCGGGGGGGCGATGGGCGAGCAGTACTTC
>TRBV5-1|once|TRBJ1-2|TRBD1
CASSLTDRDYGYTF
TGCGCCAGCAGCTTGACCGACAGGGACTATGGCTACACCTTC